This TCR beta chain was sequenced in a study of cytomegalovirus exposure and HLA in healthy donors. With 60 Vbeta and 13 Jbeta primers, the PCR was carried out. Using immunoSEQ multiplex PCR, the repertoire was profiled, and TCRdb retains in-frame clones only, with some absent. The profile covers some 80,000 clones, with 70% to 80% appearing a single time and roughly 3.5% taken by the ten largest. This CDR3 spans 14 amino acids. Germline V gives CDR1 SGHRS, CDR2 YFSETQ. V shed 4 bases, J shed 7 bases, and the junction held 7 bases outside the gene matches. The clonotype originates from a man aged 40-55 years in good health and CMV-seronegative. V and J are TRBV5-1 and TRBJ2-7; 11 bases are shared with TRBD1. The sample taken for sequencing was PBMCs. The CDR3 bases are TGCGCCAGCAGCCCCAGGACAGGGGGCGGGGAGCAGTACTTC. This encodes CASSPRTGGGEQYF.